This record concerns one TCR beta chain sequence. The record originates from a study of blood T cell repertoires in COVID-19. Study details: Samples representing acute and convalescent COVID-19 were sourced from the United States, Italy and Spain. PBMCs, B-cell-depleted T cells, or T cells provided the cDNA or gDNA that made up the material.

Germline lookup yields CDR1 LNHNV and CDR2 YYDKDF (reference sequence). The trim removed 10 bases at V and 7 bases at J, leaving 11 bases unmatched. The length of the CDR3 is 15 residues. Here immunoSEQ multiplex PCR was the method, and the copy in TCRdb shows in-frame clones only, minus some. The table has a few hundred thousand clones, more than 75% seen once; the top ten hold about 2.7%. Individuals drawn from 20 to 25 US areas were roughly 18 to 95 years old. Recovery meant two consecutive negative NP/OP PCR tests, professional clearance, or resolved symptoms. The chain is built from TRBV15 and TRBJ2-2, with 11 bases that match TRBD2. The receptor's source is a woman in her 30s who had recovered from COVID-19. What was sequenced was PBMCs or T cells enriched from blood (not recorded which). The CDR3 here is CAIREGLAESGELFF. Here the CDR3 DNA reads TGTGCCATCAGGGAGGGACTAGCGGAGAGCGGGGAGCTGTTTTTT.